The clone carrying this TCR beta chain was counted a few times. This sample was taken from a study of blood T cell repertoires in COVID-19. For the study at large: The origin of the acute and convalescent COVID-19 samples was the United States, Italy and Spain. PBMCs, B-cell-depleted T cells, or T cells provided the cDNA or gDNA that made up the material.

V was trimmed by 8 bases and J by 0 bases, leaving 9 bases between them. The CDR3 is made up of 13 amino acids. The germline V gene has CDR1 KGHSH and CDR2 LQKENI. Authors' processing steps: Amplification from reference gene primers served as the basis for estimated nucleated cell counts. Only in-frame clones appear in the TCRdb table, and some are missing; sequencing was by immunoSEQ multiplex PCR. The V and J calls and clone size are taken from that table; D and trimming were inferred from the DNA. The sample consists of tens of thousands of clones, approximately 80% of them appearing once. This sequence joins TRBV18 and TRBJ2-3; D not resolved. Input material: peripheral blood. This clonotype was obtained from an elderly man with acute or convalescent COVID-19. The CDR3 loop reads CASLLGSTDTQYF. In nucleotides, the CDR3 is TGTGCCAGCCTTCTAGGTAGCACAGATACGCAGTATTTT.